This T cell receptor beta chain was documented in a study of T-cell reconstitution after alpha-beta-depleted transplantation in children. Notes on the study in general: Surviving recipient T cells and thymic progenitors produced the high day-60 TCRbeta diversity seen in some patients. Approximately two months post-transplant, alpha-beta T cells reportedly originated from several hundred expanded graft clones.

This clonotype was observed a few times. Its antigen is as yet unknown. It was with unique molecular identifiers that the TCRbeta library was prepared. One entry per CDR3 protein results from TCRdb running MiXCR on the PCR reads. The data contain over 200,000 distinct CDR3 sequences, around 9.2% of them singletons. V dropped 3 bases and J dropped 2; count of bases not matched to a gene: 4. Germline V lookup: CDR1 SGHRS, CDR2 YFSETQ. This CDR3 is 15 amino acids long. The specimen was PBMCs, mostly from graft donor cells, collected 360 days after TCRalphabeta/CD19-depleted stem cell transplant. The rearrangement links TRBV5-1 to TRBJ2-2; 7 bases line up with TRBD2. The sequence derives from a male patient between 2 and 10 years old who had a stem cell transplant for acute myeloid leukemia, so the T cells may come from the graft donor. The CDR3 loop reads CASSSRDYNTGELFF. CDR3 in DNA: TGCGCCAGCAGCTCGAGGGACTACAACACCGGGGAGCTGTTTTTT.